This T cell receptor (beta chain) is drawn from a study of PD-1 blockade in classical Hodgkin lymphoma. Study context: Administration of nivolumab to patients was at 3 mg/kg intravenously every 2 weeks. Broader study findings: Reported baseline diversity: healthy donors highest, relapsed/refractory patients lowest. Significantly greater TCR diversity emerged by C4D1 in CD4+ cells but not CD8+ cells.

Here immunoSEQ multiplex PCR was the method, and the copy in TCRdb shows in-frame clones only, minus some. Of around 13,000 clones listed, roughly 78% are singletons. All patients relapsed after autologous stem cell transplantation, and brentuximab vedotin exposure varied. Complete response, partial response or progressive disease constituted the best responses recorded. With regard to this clone: The target antigen is unknown.

The input for sequencing was peripheral blood mononuclear cells (PBMCs), taken before the second cycle of nivolumab. This receptor was identified in a human donor with classical Hodgkin lymphoma.

CDR3: CAISDPLNTEAFF. Here the CDR3 DNA reads TGTGCCATATCCGATCCTTTGAACACTGAAGCTTTCTTT. V and J are TRBV7-2 and TRBJ1-1; D is ambiguous. The length of the CDR3 is 13 residues. Trimming left V 10 bases short and J 0 bases short, with 12 bases between. Germline V gene data show CDR1 as SGHTA and CDR2 as FQGNSA.